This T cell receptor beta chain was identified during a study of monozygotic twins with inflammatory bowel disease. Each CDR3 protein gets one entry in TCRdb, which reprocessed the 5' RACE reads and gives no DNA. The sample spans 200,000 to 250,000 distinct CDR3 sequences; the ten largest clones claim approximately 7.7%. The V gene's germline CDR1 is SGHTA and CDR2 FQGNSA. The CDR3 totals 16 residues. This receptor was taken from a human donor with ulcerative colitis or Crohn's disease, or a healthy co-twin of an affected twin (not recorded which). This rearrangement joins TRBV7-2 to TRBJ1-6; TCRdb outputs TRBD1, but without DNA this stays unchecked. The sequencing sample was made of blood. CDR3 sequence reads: CASSWGGPQLNSPLHF.